The sequence of this TCR beta chain was determined in a study of identical twins. Notes on the study in general: Invariant populations such as MAIT and iNKT cells could partly muddle zero-insertion analyses.

TCRdb analysed the 5' RACE reads with MiXCR anew, one entry per CDR3 protein. Among roughly 150,000 distinct CDR3 sequences, 3% to 4% were seen once, and the ten largest hold around 8.1%. The V gene's germline CDR1 is SGHNT and CDR2 YYREEE (reference sequence). The CDR3 has 14 amino acids. The V end lost 0 bases, the J end lost 6 bases, and 10 bases lay between the germline ends. A word on this clonotype: The antigen is not known.

The V call is TRBV5-4, the J call TRBJ2-1; possibly TRBD1 for D (6 bases). The sequenced material came from memory T cells sorted from blood. This sequence was found in a young man in good health. The CDR3 loop is CASSLDRDTNEQFF. The CDR3 DNA follows: TGTGCCAGCAGCTTGGACAGGGATACCAATGAGCAGTTCTTC.